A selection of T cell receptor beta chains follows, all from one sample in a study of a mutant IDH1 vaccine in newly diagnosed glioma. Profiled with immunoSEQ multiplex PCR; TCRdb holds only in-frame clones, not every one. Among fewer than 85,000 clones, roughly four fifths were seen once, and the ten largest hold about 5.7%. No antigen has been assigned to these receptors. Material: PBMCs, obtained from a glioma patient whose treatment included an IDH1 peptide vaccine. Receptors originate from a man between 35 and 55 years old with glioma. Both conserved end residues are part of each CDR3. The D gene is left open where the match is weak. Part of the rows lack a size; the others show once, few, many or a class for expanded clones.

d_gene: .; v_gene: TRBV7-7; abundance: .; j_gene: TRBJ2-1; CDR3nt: TGTGCTAGCAGCTCGGGGGGCGCCTACAATGAGCAGTTCTTC; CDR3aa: CASSSGGAYNEQFF
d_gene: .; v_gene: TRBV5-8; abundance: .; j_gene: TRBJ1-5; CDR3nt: TGTGCCAGCAGTATCGGGACGGCGAATCAGCCCCAGCATTTT; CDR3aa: CASSIGTANQPQHF
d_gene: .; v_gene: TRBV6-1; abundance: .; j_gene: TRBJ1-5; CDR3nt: TGTGCCAGCAGTGAATCAGGAGTGGGTCTCAATCAGCCCCAGCATTTT; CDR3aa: CASSESGVGLNQPQHF
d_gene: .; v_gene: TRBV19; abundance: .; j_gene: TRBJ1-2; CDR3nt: TGTGCCAGTACTAGGGGGGCAGCTAACAACTATGGCTACACCTTC; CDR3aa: CASTRGAANNYGYTF
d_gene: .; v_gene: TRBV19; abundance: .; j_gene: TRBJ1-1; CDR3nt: TGTGCCAGTAGTATTGGAGGGGATATGAACACTGAAGCTTTCTTT; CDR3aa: CASSIGGDMNTEAFF
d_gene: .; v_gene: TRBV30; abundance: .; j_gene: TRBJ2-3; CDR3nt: TGTGCCTGGAGTCCCCTAGAAACGCAGTATTTT; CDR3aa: CAWSPLETQYF
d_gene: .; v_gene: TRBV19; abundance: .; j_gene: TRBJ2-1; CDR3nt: TGTGCCAGTACCCCCCGGACAGGGAGGGCAATCTACAATGAGCAGTTCTTC; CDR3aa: CASTPRTGRAIYNEQFF
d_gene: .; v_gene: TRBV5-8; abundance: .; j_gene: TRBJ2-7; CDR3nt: TGTGCCAGCGCAGTGGCAGGGGCCTACGAGCAGTACTTC; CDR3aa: CASAVAGAYEQYF
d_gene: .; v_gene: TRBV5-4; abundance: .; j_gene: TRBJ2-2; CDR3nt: TGTGCCAGCAGCCCCGCTGGCAGGGGAAGGACCGGGGAGCTGTTTTTT; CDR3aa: CASSPAGRGRTGELFF
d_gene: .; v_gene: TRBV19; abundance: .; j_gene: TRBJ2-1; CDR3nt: TGTGCCAGTAGTACCCCCCCAACGGGTCAGTTCTTC; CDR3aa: CASSTPPTGQFF
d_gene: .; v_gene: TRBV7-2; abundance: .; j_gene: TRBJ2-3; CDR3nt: TGTGCCAGCAGCTTAGGCGCTCTGGCGGGGCCTAGCACAGATACGCAGTATTTT; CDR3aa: CASSLGALAGPSTDTQYF
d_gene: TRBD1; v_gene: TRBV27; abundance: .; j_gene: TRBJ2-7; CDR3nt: TGTGCCAGCAGGGGACAGGGCCTCTACGAGCAGTACTTC; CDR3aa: CASRGQGLYEQYF
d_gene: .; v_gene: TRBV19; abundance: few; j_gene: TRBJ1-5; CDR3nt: TGTGCCAGCTGTTTTACAGGGCCCAATCAGCCCCAGCATTTT; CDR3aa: CASCFTGPNQPQHF
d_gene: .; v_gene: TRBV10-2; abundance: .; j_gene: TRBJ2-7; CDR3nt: TGCGCCAGCAGGGGGACATTCAGCTCCTACGAGCAGTACTTC; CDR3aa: CASRGTFSSYEQYF
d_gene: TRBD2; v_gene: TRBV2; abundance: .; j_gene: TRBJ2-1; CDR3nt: TGTGCCAGCGGGGGGGAGAGGGATTACAATGAGCAGTTCTTC; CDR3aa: CASGGERDYNEQFF
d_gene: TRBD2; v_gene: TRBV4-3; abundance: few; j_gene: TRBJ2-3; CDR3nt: TGCGCCAGCAGCCATTCTATTAGCGCGGGGGGGGCAGATACGCAGTATTTT; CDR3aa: CASSHSISAGGADTQYF
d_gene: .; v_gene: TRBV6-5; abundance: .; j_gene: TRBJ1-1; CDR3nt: TGTGCCAGCAGTGAGACCGGGACTAATTTTAGGGCTTTCTTT; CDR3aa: CASSETGTNFRAFF
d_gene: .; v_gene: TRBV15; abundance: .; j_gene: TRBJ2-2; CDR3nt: TGTGCCACCAGCAGACGGCACACCGGGGAGCTGTTTTTT; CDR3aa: CATSRRHTGELFF
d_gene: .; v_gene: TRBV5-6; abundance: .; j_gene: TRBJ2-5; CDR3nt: TGTGCCAGCAGCTTCCAAGAGACCCAGTACTTC; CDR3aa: CASSFQETQYF
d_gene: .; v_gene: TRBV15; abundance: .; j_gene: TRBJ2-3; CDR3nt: TGTGCCACCAGCAGAGATGTCTCCACAGATACGCAGTATTTT; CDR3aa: CATSRDVSTDTQYF
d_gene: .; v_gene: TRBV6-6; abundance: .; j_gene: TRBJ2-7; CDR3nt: TGTGCCAGCACCTATGGACAGACATCCTACGAGCAGTACTTC; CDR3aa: CASTYGQTSYEQYF
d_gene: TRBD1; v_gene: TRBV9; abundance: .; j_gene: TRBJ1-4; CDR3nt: TGTGCCAGCAGCGCGGGACAGATTAATGAAAAACTGTTTTTT; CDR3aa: CASSAGQINEKLFF
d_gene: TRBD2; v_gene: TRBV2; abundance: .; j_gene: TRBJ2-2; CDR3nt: TGTGCCAGCAGTGAGACGGCGGGGGTTGCCGGGGAGCTGTTTTTT; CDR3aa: CASSETAGVAGELFF
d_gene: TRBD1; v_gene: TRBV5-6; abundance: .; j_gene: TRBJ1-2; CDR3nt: TGTGCCAGCAGCTTACAGGGGCCGAACTATGGCTACACCTTC; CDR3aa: CASSLQGPNYGYTF
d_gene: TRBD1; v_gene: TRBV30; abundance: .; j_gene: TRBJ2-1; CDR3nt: TGTGCCTGGGTTTCCGGGACAGGGGCTTACAATGAGCAGTTCTTC; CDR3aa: CAWVSGTGAYNEQFF
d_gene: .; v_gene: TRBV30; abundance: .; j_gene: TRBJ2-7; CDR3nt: TGTGCCTGGAGTGTTATGGCGGGACCGCAGTACTTC; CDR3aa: CAWSVMAGPQYF
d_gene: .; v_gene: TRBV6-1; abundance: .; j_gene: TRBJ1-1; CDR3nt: TGTGCCAGCACTGTCACCGGGACCACTGAAGCTTTCTTT; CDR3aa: CASTVTGTTEAFF
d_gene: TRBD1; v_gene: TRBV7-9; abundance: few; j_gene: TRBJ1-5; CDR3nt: TGTGCCAGCAGCCAGGGGACAGGGGCCAATCAGCCCCAGCATTTT; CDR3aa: CASSQGTGANQPQHF
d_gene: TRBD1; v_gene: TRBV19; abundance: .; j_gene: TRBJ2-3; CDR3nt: TGTGCCAGTAGCCCAGACAGGGCCTCTCGCACAGATACGCAGTATTTT; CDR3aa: CASSPDRASRTDTQYF
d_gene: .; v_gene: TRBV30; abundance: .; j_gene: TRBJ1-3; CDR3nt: TGTGCCTGGAGTGTACCTCGGGGAAGTCCTGGAAACACCATATATTTT; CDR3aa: CAWSVPRGSPGNTIYF
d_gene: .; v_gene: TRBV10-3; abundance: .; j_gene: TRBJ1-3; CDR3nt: TGTGCCACGAGGCAGAGCTCTGGAAACACCATATATTTT; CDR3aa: CATRQSSGNTIYF
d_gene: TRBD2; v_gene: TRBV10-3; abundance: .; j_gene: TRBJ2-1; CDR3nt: TGTGCCATCAGTGGGCCCCCTAGCGGGAGGGAGCGGAATGAGCAGTTCTTC; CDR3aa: CAISGPPSGRERNEQFF
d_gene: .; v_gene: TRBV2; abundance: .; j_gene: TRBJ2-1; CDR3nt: TGTGCCAGCGTGGGGGCGGGCTTCAATGAGCAGTTCTTC; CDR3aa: CASVGAGFNEQFF
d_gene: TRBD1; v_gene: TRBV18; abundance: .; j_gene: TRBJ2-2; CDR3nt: TGTGCCAGCTCACCATCCACGGGACAGGGCCCTCGCACCGGGGAGCTGTTTTTT; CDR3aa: CASSPSTGQGPRTGELFF
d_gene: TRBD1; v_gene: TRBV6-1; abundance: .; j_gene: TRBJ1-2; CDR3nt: TGTGCCAGCATAACGACAGGGGGCGCCGTCTATGGCTACACCTTC; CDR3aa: CASITTGGAVYGYTF
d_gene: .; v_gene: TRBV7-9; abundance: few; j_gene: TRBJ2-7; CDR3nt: TGTGCCAGCAGCCCGGGGGTCGGAGACGAGCAGTACTTC; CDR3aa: CASSPGVGDEQYF
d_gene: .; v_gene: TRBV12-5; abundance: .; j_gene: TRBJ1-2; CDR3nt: TGTGCTAGTGGTTTGGTAGGGATCCCGGGACCGTTATTTGGCTACACCTTC; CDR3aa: CASGLVGIPGPLFGYTF
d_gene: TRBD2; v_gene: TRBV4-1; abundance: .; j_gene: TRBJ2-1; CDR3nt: TGCGCCAGCAGCCCTAGCGGGAGCTCCTACAATGAGCAGTTCTTC; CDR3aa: CASSPSGSSYNEQFF
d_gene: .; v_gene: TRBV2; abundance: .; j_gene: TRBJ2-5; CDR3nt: TGTGCCAGCAGTGAAGGGACGGGAGTAGAGACCCAGTACTTC; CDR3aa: CASSEGTGVETQYF
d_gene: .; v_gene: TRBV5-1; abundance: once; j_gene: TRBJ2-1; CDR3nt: TGCGCCAGCAGCTTGGGGTTGGTGCGGGGCGCGGATGAGCAGTTCTTC; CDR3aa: CASSLGLVRGADEQFF
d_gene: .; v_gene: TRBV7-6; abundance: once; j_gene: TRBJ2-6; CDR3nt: TGTGCCAGCAGCTTCGGAATCTCTGGGGCCAACGTCCTGACTTTC; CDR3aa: CASSFGISGANVLTF
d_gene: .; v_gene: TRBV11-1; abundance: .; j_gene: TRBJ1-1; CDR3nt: TGTGCCAGCAGCTTAGCGCCCAGGGCCACTGAAGCTTTCTTT; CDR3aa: CASSLAPRATEAFF
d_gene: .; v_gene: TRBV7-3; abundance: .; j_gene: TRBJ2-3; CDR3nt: TGTGCCAGCAGCTTATTTGGCGGGTTCGGGGATACGCAGTATTTT; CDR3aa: CASSLFGGFGDTQYF
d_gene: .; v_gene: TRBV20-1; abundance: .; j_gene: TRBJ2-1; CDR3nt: TGCAGTGCTAGAGTCGGCAATGAGCAGTTCTTC; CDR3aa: CSARVGNEQFF
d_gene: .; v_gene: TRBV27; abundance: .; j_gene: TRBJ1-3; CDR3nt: TGTGCCAGCTCGACCGGGTCAGGGGCCCACTCTGGAAACACCATATATTTT; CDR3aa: CASSTGSGAHSGNTIYF
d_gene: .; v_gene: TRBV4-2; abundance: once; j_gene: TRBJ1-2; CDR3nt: TGTGCCAGCAGCCAAGATTTTGGGGGTCTGGAAGGTGGGGGCTATGGCTACACCTTC; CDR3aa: CASSQDFGGLEGGGYGYTF
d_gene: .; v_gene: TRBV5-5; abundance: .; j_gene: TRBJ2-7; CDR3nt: TGTGCCAGCAGCTTGGGGGGAAGGAGCTACGAGCAGTACTTC; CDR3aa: CASSLGGRSYEQYF
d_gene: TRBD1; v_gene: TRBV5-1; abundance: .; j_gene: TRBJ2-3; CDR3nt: TGCGCCAGCAGCCTACAGCCGGGACAGGGATATTCTACAGATACGCAGTATTTT; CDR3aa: CASSLQPGQGYSTDTQYF
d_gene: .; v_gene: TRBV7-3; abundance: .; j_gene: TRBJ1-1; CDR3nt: TGTGCCAGCAGCGTCCAGGTGAACACTGAAGCTTTCTTT; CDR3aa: CASSVQVNTEAFF
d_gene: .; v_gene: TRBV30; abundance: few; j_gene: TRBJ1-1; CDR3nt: TGTGCCTGGAGTCGGACAGAAGGTCGAATGTGGAACACTGAAGCTTTCTTT; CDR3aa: CAWSRTEGRMWNTEAFF
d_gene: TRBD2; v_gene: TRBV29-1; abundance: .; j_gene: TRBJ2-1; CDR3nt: TGCAGCGTTGAAGGGACTAGAGACGATGAGCAGTTCTTC; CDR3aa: CSVEGTRDDEQFF
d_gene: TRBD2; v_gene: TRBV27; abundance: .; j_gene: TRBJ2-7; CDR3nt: TGTGCCAGCAGTCCCGTGTGGGCGGGAGAGAGGGAGCAGTACTTC; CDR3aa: CASSPVWAGEREQYF
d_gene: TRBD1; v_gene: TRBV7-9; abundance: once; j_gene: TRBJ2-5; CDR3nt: TGTGCCAGCAGCCCTCCCGGGACAGGTTACAAGACCCAGTACTTC; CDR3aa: CASSPPGTGYKTQYF
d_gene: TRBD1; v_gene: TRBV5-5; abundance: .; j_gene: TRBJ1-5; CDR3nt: TGTGCCAGCAGCTTGGCGGACAGGAAAAGCAATCAGCCCCAGCATTTT; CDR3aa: CASSLADRKSNQPQHF
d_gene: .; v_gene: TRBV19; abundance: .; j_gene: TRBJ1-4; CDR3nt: TGTGCCAGTAGTATAGGGGGGCTGGCTAATGAAAAACTGTTTTTT; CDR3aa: CASSIGGLANEKLFF